Listed below are T cell receptor beta chains from one sample, sequenced in a study of T cell changes during pregnancy in multiple sclerosis. The method was immunoSEQ multiplex PCR; TCRdb's version includes in-frame clones alone and lacks a portion of them. This sample has about 73,000 clones, with around 90% found just once. The material was peripheral blood, obtained after pregnancy. The receptors were gathered from a female donor in good health, enrolled as a control in a pregnancy study. The CDR3 runs from the conserved cysteine through the conserved F or W. A D gene is named only where the DNA matches it firmly. Clone size appears in some rows only: once, few, many, or a class for an expanded clone.

DNA	CDR3	size	V	D	J
TGTGCCAGCAGCTTATTGGGGCAGGACGGGGAGCTGTTTTTT	CASSLLGQDGELFF	-	TRBV7-6	-	TRBJ2-2
TGTGCCAGCAGTTTTTTGGGACTAGCGGGATTGGATGAGCAGTTCTTC	CASSFLGLAGLDEQFF	-	TRBV27	TRBD2	TRBJ2-1
TGTGCCAGCAGCCAGGCAGGGTCTGCCGGGGAGCTGTTTTTT	CASSQAGSAGELFF	-	TRBV14	-	TRBJ2-2
TGTGCCAGCAGCTCATCGGCCACCTCGACAGTTAACTATGGCTACACCTTC	CASSSSATSTVNYGYTF	-	TRBV7-2	-	TRBJ1-2
TGTGCCTGGAGCCTCGGACTCCTGGGAACCTTC	CAWSLGLLGTF	-	TRBV30	-	TRBJ1-2
TGTGCCAGCAGCTTCGACAGCGGGCTGGGTTCCGCCCAGTACTTC	CASSFDSGLGSAQYF	-	TRBV5-4	-	TRBJ2-5
TGTGCCAGCAACTCAAGGACTGTCCCGGGCTACACCTTC	CASNSRTVPGYTF	-	TRBV5-5	-	TRBJ1-2
TGTGCCATACAGACAGGGGGATCCGGGGAGCTGTTTTTT	CAIQTGGSGELFF	once	TRBV19	TRBD1	TRBJ2-2
TGTGCCAGCACGAGACTAGTTGGTACCGGGGAGCTGTTTTTT	CASTRLVGTGELFF	-	TRBV2	-	TRBJ2-2
TGTGCCAGCTCACCCCCGGCCAGGGTCCTTGGAAACACCATATATTTT	CASSPPARVLGNTIYF	-	TRBV18	-	TRBJ1-3
TGCAGCGTTGTCGGCGGGGGGGCGGGAGATACGCAGTATTTT	CSVVGGGAGDTQYF	once	TRBV29-1	TRBD2	TRBJ2-3
TGTGCCAGCAGCCCCGGGGGGACCTCCTACGAGCAGTACTTC	CASSPGGTSYEQYF	-	TRBV9	TRBD2	TRBJ2-7
TGTGCCAGCAGCTTATCTAGCGGGAGGGCACTGAACACCGGGGAGCTGTTTTTT	CASSLSSGRALNTGELFF	-	TRBV11-3	TRBD2	TRBJ2-2
TGTGCCAGCAACCCCGGACAGGACACAGATACGCAGTATTTT	CASNPGQDTDTQYF	-	TRBV6-1	TRBD1	TRBJ2-3
TGTGCCAGTAGGAATACCCCGACAGGGGATGGCTACACCTTC	CASRNTPTGDGYTF	-	TRBV19	TRBD1	TRBJ1-2
TGTGCCAGCAGCCTGGGACTAGCGGGGGTCTCTTCAGACACAGATACGCAGTATTTT	CASSLGLAGVSSDTDTQYF	-	TRBV13	TRBD2	TRBJ2-3
TGTGCCAGTAGTATAGGATGGGGGACAGTGAACACTGAAGCTTTCTTT	CASSIGWGTVNTEAFF	-	TRBV19	TRBD1	TRBJ1-1